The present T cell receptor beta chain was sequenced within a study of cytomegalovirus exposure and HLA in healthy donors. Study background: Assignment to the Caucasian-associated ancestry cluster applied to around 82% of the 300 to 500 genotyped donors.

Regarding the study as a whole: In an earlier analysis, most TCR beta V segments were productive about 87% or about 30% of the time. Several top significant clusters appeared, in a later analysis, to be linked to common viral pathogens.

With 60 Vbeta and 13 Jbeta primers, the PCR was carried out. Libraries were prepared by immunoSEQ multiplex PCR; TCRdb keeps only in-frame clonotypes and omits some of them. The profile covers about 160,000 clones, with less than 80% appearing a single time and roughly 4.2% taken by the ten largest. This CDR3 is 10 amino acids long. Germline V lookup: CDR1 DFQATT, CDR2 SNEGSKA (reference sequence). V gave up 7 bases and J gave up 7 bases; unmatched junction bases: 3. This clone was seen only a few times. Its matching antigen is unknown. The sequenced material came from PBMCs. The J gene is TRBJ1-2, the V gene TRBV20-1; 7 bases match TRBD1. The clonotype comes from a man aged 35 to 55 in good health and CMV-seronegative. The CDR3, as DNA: TGCAGTGAGGGGGCCGGTGGCTACACCTTC. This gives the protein CSEGAGGYTF.